The text below deals with one TCR beta chain. Its antigen remains unknown. The data stem from a study of blood T cells in healthy people across ages. General observations from the study: Investigators viewed diversity estimates from one million T cells as underestimates, the study reported.

For the second PCR, which ran for roughly 6 to 11 cycles, a sample-barcoded 5' primer and a J-beta primer mix were used. MiXCR, applied by TCRdb to the 5' RACE reads, yields one record per CDR3 protein. Here the sample spans hundreds of thousands of distinct CDR3 sequences, around 24% being singletons. Per sample, a minimum of 6 million PBMCs were isolated. These same data were also listed under a study on T cells of mothers and their children. That paper states: Samples were obtained from a few healthy Caucasian mothers and their six children.

The sequencing sample was made of blood. The sequence was collected from a boy younger than 18 in good health.

The CDR3 sequence: CASSTGPPNEQFF. As DNA, the CDR3 is TGTGCCAGCAGCACCGGTCCCCCCAATGAGCAGTTCTTC. The chain couples TRBV7-7 to TRBJ2-1; D unclear. The CDR3 contains 13 residues. Per the germline V gene, CDR1 is SSHAT and CDR2 is FNYEAQ (reference sequence). Trimming left V 5 bases short and J 6 bases short, with 11 bases between.